This paragraph covers one T cell receptor beta chain sequence. Its antigen has not been determined. Base-call qualities are not available, and no considerably larger clone is one nucleotide away. The cohort comprised 666 healthy bone marrow donors. Cohort members were all nominally healthy when sampled, although unrecorded immune exposures were likely present. The donor tested CMV seropositive, placing the donor among the 250 to 350 seropositive members of the cohort. A peripheral blood sample was provided by each donor, and peripheral blood mononuclear cells were used for TCR beta sequencing. The Qiagen DNeasy Blood Extraction Kit was used to extract genomic DNA from the blood cell samples. This sample was taken from a study of cytomegalovirus exposure and HLA in healthy donors (dated by TCRdb to 2016 to 2017). Concerning the study at large: According to an earlier analysis of a few hundred of the donors, some 180 million T cells yielded 117 million unique TCR beta sequences and 250 to 350 Gb of sequence data. An early release that covered several hundred HLA-typed donors contained about 290 gigabases of sequencing data and 65 million to 100 million unique TCR sequences. Of the 350 to 400 genotyped donors, roughly 80% fell in the genetic ancestry cluster associated with self-reported Caucasian donors. The study aimed to test whether signatures of past pathogen exposure could be identified by cataloging public T cell receptors. Using immunosequencing, the study profiled T cell repertoires from 500 to 800 subjects and related those repertoires to cytomegalovirus serostatus. Along with the roughly 670-subject first cohort, a separate validation cohort of roughly 110 different subjects was used. To predict cytomegalovirus infection status, the study brought together high-throughput TCR immunosequencing, statistical association of individual TCRs with disease status, and machine learning. A later analysis re-analyzed previously published TCR beta repertoires from approximately 670 donors and added high-resolution HLA genotyping to study TCR occurrence patterns. In the later analysis, no new phenotypic data were used to find candidate immune exposures; instead, reliance was placed on TCR beta sequences and their occurrence across donors. An earlier analysis of roughly 580 of the donors used high-throughput TCR beta sequencing to judge whether each TCR beta V gene segment behaved as functional or pseudogenic. Donor age, sex, ethnicity and CMV serostatus were compiled together with the repertoire data. A later genetic analysis used genome-wide SNP genotypes for about three fifths of the 666 donors, treating that subset as a discovery cohort. All discovery cohort repertoires had been generated on a single sequencing platform. HLA typing included class I and class II loci at four-digit resolution. The number of donors typed differed by locus, with about 629-630 for A, B, C, DRB1 and DQB1, roughly 520 for DQA1, about 610 for DPA1, and 400 to 490 for DPB1. Roughly 5 DR-DQ haplotypes were handled as single units for association and clustering because linkage in the cohort was strong. Among 300 to 450 genotyped donors of the cohort, an average of approximately 240,000 unique TCR beta nucleotide sequences were sequenced per donor, around 20% of them non-productive. Results the study describes overall, beyond this receptor: In an earlier analysis of some 500 of the donors, most TCR beta V segments appeared in productive rearrangements about 87% or about 30% of the time, broadly matching IMGT annotations. The sequencing pipeline was judged likely to have produced a cluster of highly shared sequence variants as a technical artifact. The only immune exposure information available for the cohort was CMV serostatus. Sequencing depth was assumed to be roughly uniform across donors in the presence/absence analyses, though that assumption may not hold. Because HLA typing was missing for some donors at each locus, association tests included only the typed subset. According to a later analysis, TCR association rates differed among HLA loci, with DRB1 alleles showing the most associated TCRs and HLA-C alleles showing the fewest. According to the authors, the approach could potentially be generalized to other disease states and immunological phenotypes. Assigning TCR associations to individual alleles was difficult when HLA alleles, especially DR and DQ, strongly co-occurred. A later analysis associated 15,000 to 20,000 TCR beta sequences with specific HLA alleles at a false discovery rate of 0.05. Linkage disequilibrium might explain the correlated functional status among segregating V segments, but an unknown experimental factor could not be excluded. Across donors, most TCR sequences were observed very rarely, whereas some public TCRs were present in many individuals. A later analysis reported that several top co-occurrence clusters appeared linked to parvovirus B19, influenza, CMV and Epstein-Barr virus. The earlier analysis of 587 of the donors excluded roughly 16 rarely observed V segments, including chromosome 9 orphons, because counts were too low. A further reported finding was that TCR beta sequences accurately predicted the HLA-A and HLA-B alleles for most subjects in the first cohort. In this cohort, only TCR beta chains were sequenced, and detectable features were limited by the absence of alpha or paired-chain data. A later genetic analysis associated a missense DCLRE1C variant with V-gene and J-gene trimming of TCR beta chains, and an independent cohort replicated the association. In a later analysis, HLA-associated TCR beta chains showed more clonal expansion and lower generation probabilities than non-associated chains that were equally common. A later genetic analysis reported fewer N-insertions in productive TCRs among donors in an Asian-associated ancestry cluster than the 666-donor mean. The study gave a list of over 150 TCR beta chains associated with cytomegalovirus. Some IMGT-functional V segments, including TRBV6-2 and TRBV6-3, could not be told apart with the 87-base-pair reads, so those segments were excluded. In a later analysis, most CMV-associated TCR beta chains were found to appear HLA-restricted, with HLA associations seemingly driven largely by CMV exposure. The classifier was reported to diagnose cytomegalovirus status with high specificity and sensitivity in both the original cohort and the validation cohort. Three of the identified cytomegalovirus-associated TCR beta chains were confirmed in vitro to be specific for cytomegalovirus antigens.

The library was built by means of the immunoSEQ multiplex PCR assay. The multiplex PCR relied on a mix of 60 forward primers for TCR Vbeta segments and 13 reverse primers for TCR Jbeta segments. The CDR3 region of rearranged TCR beta genes was amplified from genomic DNA with a multiplex PCR assay. The Illumina HiSeq System was used to sequence the amplified TCR beta libraries as 87-base-pair reads. The paper's processing steps were these. Across the 700 or so repertoires, a later analysis counted tens of millions of unique TCR beta chains, some 11 million of which were shared by at least two donors. A nearest-neighbor algorithm error-corrected the raw reads and collapsed the reads into unique sequences, merging closely related sequences to remove PCR and sequencing errors. To assign V, D and J gene segments, CDR3 sequences were aligned to IMGT reference sequences. For a sequence to be retained, a match of at least six nucleotides was required to both a V gene segment and a J gene segment. Rearrangements were called productive when the CDR3 lacked stop codons and stayed in frame with V and J; all others were non-productive. Following IMGT convention, CDR3 was defined as the stretch from the second conserved V-encoded cysteine to the conserved J-encoded phenylalanine. The earlier analysis of more than 450 of the donors excluded sequences that lacked an unambiguous match to a single V gene segment. An earlier analysis of around 600 of the donors classified V segments as functional when productive rearrangements were above 56.7% and as segregating when the standard deviation between donors was above 5%. A statistical classification framework was built to diagnose cytomegalovirus status from the catalog of TCR beta chain sequences. V and J gene assignment, in a later analysis, came from comparing TCR nucleotide sequences with IMGT/GENE-DB human TR gene sequences. In a later analysis, CDR3 sequences and most-parsimonious VDJ recombination scenarios were assigned using the TCRdist pipeline. A later analysis defined each TCR beta chain by its CDR3 amino acid sequence plus V-gene family, and excluded reads lacking a unique V-gene family. A later analysis removed over 500 highly shared, low-generation-probability nucleotide sequences to deal with suspected cross-contamination and a sequencing artifact. In a later analysis, a clonal expansion index was calculated for each public chain from normalized within-repertoire ranks of inferred template counts. Generation probabilities in a later analysis came from a VDJ recombination model fitted to out-of-frame rearrangements, and those results were checked against IGoR. A later analysis scored TCR-TCR, TCR-HLA and TCR-CMV co-occurrence with hypergeometric tests, applying a repertoire-size bias correction to TCR pairs. In a later analysis, false discovery rates were estimated by permuting HLA or CMV assignments 20 times. In a later analysis, co-occurring TCRs were grouped using DBSCAN, with TCRdist sequence similarity added in when clustering inside HLA-allele-positive subsets. For co-occurrence clustering, repertoires with fewer than 30,000 or more than 120,000 public chains were excluded, along with about five repertoires with anomalous nucleotide sharing. In TCRdb, the immuneACCESS table is reduced to in-frame sequences with V and J assigned. These tables do not hold every clone; where another copy was compared, an unresolved V gene accounts for under half, and the others remain unexplained. The V and J calls and clone size are taken from that table; D and trimming were inferred from the DNA. In this sample the table shows around 170,000 clones, around 80% of which occur a single time. Of the sample, 6.5% to 9% falls within the top ten clones.

V sheds 5 bases and J sheds 1 base, leaving 17 bases between their ends. In the germline V gene, CDR1 corresponds to SGHTA and CDR2 to FQGNSA. Its CDR3 holds 16 amino acids, cysteine through phenylalanine. The entry retains the CDR3 DNA only, 48 bases that are in frame from base 1. In this chain, TRBV7-2 is recombined with TRBJ1-1, and possibly TRBD1, on 6 matching bases. This receptor was taken from a woman aged 40 to 50 in good health and CMV-seropositive. Sequenced material: PBMCs. The nucleotide sequence reads TGTGCCAGCAGCAAAACTCAGACAGGCGGGAACACTGAAGCTTTCTTT. Its protein product is CASSKTQTGGNTEAFF.